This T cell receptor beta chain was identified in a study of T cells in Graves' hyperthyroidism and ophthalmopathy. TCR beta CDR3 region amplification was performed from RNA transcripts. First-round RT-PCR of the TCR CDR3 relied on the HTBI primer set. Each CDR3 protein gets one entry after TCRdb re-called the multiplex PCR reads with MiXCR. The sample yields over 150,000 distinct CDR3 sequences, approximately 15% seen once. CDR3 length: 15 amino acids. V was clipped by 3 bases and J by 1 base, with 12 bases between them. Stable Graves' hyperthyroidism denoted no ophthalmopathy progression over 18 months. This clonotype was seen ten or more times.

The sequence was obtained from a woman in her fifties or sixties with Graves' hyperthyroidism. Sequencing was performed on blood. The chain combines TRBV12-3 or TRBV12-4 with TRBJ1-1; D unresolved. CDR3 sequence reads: CASSFLVSGNTEAFF. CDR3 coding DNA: TGTGCCAGCAGTTTTCTGGTTTCGGGGAACACTGAAGCTTTCTTT.